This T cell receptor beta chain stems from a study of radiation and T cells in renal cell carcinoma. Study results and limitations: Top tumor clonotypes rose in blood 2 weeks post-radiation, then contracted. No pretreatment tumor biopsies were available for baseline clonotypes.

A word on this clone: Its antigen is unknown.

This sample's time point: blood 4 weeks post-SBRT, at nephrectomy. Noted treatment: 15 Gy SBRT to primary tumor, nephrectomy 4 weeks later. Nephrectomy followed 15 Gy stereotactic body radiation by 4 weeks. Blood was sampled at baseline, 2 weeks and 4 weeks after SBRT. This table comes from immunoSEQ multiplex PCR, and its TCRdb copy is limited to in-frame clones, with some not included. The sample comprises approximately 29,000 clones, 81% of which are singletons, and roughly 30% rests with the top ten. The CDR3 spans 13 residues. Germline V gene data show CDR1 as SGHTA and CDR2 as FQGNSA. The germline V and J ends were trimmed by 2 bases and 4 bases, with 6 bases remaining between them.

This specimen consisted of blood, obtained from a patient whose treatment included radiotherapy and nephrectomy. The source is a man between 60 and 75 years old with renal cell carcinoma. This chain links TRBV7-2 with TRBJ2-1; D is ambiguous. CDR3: CASSLSSYNEQFF. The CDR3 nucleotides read TGTGCCAGCAGCTTATCCTCGTACAATGAGCAGTTCTTC. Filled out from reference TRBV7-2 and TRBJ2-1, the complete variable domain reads GAGVSQSPSNKVTEKGKDVELRCDPISGHTALYWYRQSLGQGLEFLIYFQGNSAPDKSGLPSDRFSAERTGGSVSTLTIQRTQQEDSAVYLCASSLSSYNEQFFGPGTRLTVL.